Many counts were recorded for the clone carrying this TCR beta chain. Its antigen remains unidentified. Losses at the gene ends were 7 bases for V and 9 bases for J; bases not matched to a gene: 9. This CDR3 has 13 residues. The germline gives CDR1 SGHDT, CDR2 YYEEEE. This record belongs to a study of T cells after posttransplantation cyclophosphamide. Method: immunoSEQ multiplex PCR; TCRdb's copy keeps in-frame clones and lacks some. The sample includes roughly 49,000 clones, none of them occurring once. The study, taken as a whole, reports: Later post-transplant blood repertoires were often dominated by donor CD8+ memory clones.

The chain couples TRBV5-6 to TRBJ2-1, with TRBD2 matching over 8 bases. The clonotype was recovered from a man aged 35-49 years in good health, CMV-negative, and a related stem cell transplant donor. The sequenced sample was PBMCs. Here the CDR3 reads CASLLGGATEQFF. The CDR3 bases are TGTGCCAGCCTCCTCGGGGGGGCGACTGAGCAGTTCTTC.